Below are 7 T cell receptor beta chains sequenced from a single sample in a study of cytomegalovirus exposure and HLA in healthy donors. Clones were read by immunoSEQ multiplex PCR, and TCRdb kept only the in-frame ones, dropping some. This table holds about 130,000 clones, around 89% found once. Sequenced: PBMCs. These receptors came from a woman aged 25 to 39 in good health and CMV-seropositive.

This chain links TRBV28 with TRBJ2-7, with 10 bases aligning to TRBD1. This CDR3 comprises 11 residues. The germline CDR1 and CDR2 sequences are MDHEN and SYDVKM. The J segment lost 6 bases and the V segment lost 10 bases, leaving 3 bases of the junction unmatched. The DNA of the CDR3 is TGTGCCACCGGGACAGGGGTCGAGCAGTACTTC. Translated: CATGTGVEQYF.

The chain combines TRBV10-1 with TRBJ2-7, with D uncertain. The germline CDR1 and CDR2 sequences are WNHNN and SYGVQD (reference sequence). The CDR3 is 14 residues long. V was clipped by 3 bases and J by 0 bases, with 9 bases between them. CDR3 sequence (DNA): TGCGCCAGCAGTGAATATCCGGTCTCCTACGAGCAGTACTTC. Its protein product is CASSEYPVSYEQYF.

The J gene is TRBJ1-6, the V gene TRBV7-9; D is undetermined. Deletions cut 6 bases from V and 1 base from J, with 10 bases between. The CDR3 runs to 15 residues. Germline assignment: CDR1 SEHNR and CDR2 FQNEAQ (reference sequence). CDR3 nucleotides: TGTGCCAGCAGTGAACGGACTTCCTATAATTCACCCCTCCACTTT. Residues: CASSERTSYNSPLHF.

V usage is TRBV5-1 and J usage is TRBJ2-7, with 13 bases identical to TRBD2. V lost 0 bases and J lost 5; bases outside the gene matches: 5. CDR1 SGHRS and CDR2 YFSETQ come from the germline V gene. The CDR3 loop spans 16 amino acids. In DNA, the CDR3 is TGCGCCAGCAGCTTGGCGGGACTAGCGGGATCCAACGAGCAGTACTTC. Translating gives CASSLAGLAGSNEQYF.

V gene TRBV2 combines with J gene TRBJ2-7; 10 nucleotides align to TRBD1. Looked up from germline, CDR1 is SNHLY and CDR2 is FYNNEI. Unmatched junction bases numbered 11, after V lost 8 bases and J lost 4 bases. The CDR3 is 15 amino acids. The DNA for the CDR3 is TGTGCCAGCCGGAGAGACAGGGGGCAAACGTACGAGCAGTACTTC. This codes for CASRRDRGQTYEQYF.

A few counts support this clone. V usage is TRBV9 and J usage is TRBJ2-7; a possible D gene is TRBD1 (5 bases). CDR3 size: 13 residues. The V end lost 4 bases, the J end lost 3 bases, and 11 bases lay between the germline ends. Per germline, CDR1 SGDLS and CDR2 YYNGEE. This CDR3 is CASSPPQGYEQYF. CDR3 in DNA: TGTGCCAGCAGCCCTCCCCAGGGCTACGAGCAGTACTTC.

The rearrangement joins TRBV14 to TRBJ2-2; 12 nucleotides agree with TRBD2. V lost 5 bases, J lost 4 bases, and 5 bases stayed unmatched. The CDR3 runs 16 residues. Germline lookup yields CDR1 SGHDN and CDR2 FVKESK. In DNA form, the CDR3 reads TGTGCCAGCAGCTTCAGACTAGCGGGGGTCACCGGGGAGCTGTTTTTT. Translating it yields CASSFRLAGVTGELFF. Drawing the rest from reference TRBV14 and TRBJ2-2, the complete variable domain is EAGVTQFPSHSVIEKGQTVTLRCDPISGHDNLYWYRRVMGKEIKFLLHFVKESKQDESGMPNNRFLAERTGGTYSTLKVQPAELEDSGVYFCASSFRLAGVTGELFFGEGSRLTVL.